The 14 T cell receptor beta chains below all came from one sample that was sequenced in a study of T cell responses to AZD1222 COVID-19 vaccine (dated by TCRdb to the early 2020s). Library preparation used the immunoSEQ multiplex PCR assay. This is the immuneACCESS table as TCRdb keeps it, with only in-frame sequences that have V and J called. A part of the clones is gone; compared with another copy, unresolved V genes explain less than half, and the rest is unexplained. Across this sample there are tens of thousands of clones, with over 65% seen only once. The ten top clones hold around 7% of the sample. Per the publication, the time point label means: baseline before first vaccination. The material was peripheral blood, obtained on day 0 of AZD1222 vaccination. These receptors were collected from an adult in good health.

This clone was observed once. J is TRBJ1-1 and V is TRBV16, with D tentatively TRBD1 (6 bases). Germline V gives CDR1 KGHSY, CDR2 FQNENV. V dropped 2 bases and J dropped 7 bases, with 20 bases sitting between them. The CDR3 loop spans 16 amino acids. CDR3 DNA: TGTGCCAGCAGCCAAGGTAGTTTGGGGGCCCGTCGTGAAGCTTTCTTT. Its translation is CASSQGSLGARREAFF.

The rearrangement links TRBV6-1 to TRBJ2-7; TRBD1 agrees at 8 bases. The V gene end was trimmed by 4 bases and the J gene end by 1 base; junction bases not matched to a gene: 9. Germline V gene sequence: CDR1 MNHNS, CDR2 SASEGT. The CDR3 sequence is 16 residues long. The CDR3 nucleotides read TGTGCCAGCAGTGCCTGGGGTCAGGGGGCATCCTACGAGCAGTACGTC. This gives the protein CASSAWGQGASYEQYV.

The CDR3 is CASSISTNTGELFF. The CDR3 nucleotides read TGTGCCAGCAGTATATCGACGAACACCGGGGAGCTGTTTTTT. The V call is TRBV6-5, the J call TRBJ2-2; D remains ambiguous. CDR3 length: 14 residues. The V end was cut by 5 bases, the J end by 0 bases, with 7 bases between. In germline, CDR1 is MNHEY, CDR2 SVGAGI.

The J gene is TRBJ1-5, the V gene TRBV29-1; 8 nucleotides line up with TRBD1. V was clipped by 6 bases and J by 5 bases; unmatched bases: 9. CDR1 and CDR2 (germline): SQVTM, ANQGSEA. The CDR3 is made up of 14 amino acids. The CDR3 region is CSVAGTGTDQPQHF. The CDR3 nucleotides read TGCAGCGTGGCCGGGACAGGAACGGATCAGCCCCAGCATTTT.

CDR3 DNA: TGTGCCAGCAGTCGGGGGCGATACTACGAGCAGTACGTC. It encodes CASSRGRYYEQYV. The chain combines TRBV28 with TRBJ2-7; D tentatively reads TRBD1 or TRBD2 (6 bases each). Germline CDR1 reads MDHEN; CDR2 reads SYDVKM. V was clipped by 5 bases and J by 3 bases, with 11 bases between them. CDR3 length equals 13 residues.

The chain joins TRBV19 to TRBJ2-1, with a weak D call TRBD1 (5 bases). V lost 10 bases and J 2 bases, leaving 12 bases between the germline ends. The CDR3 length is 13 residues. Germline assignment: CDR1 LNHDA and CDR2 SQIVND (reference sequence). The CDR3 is CATLSGTYNEQFF. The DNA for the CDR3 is TGTGCCACTTTATCAGGGACCTACAATGAGCAGTTCTTC.

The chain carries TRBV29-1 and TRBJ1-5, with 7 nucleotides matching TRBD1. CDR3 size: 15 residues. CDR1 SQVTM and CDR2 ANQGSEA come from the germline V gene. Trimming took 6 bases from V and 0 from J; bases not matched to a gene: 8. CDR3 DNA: TGCAGCGTGCCAGGGGGACCCAATAGCAATCAGCCCCAGCATTTT. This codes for CSVPGGPNSNQPQHF.

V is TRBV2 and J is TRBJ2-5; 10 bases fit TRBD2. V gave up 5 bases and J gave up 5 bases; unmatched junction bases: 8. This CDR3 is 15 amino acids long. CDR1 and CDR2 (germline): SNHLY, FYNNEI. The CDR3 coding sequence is TGTGCCAGCAGTACCCTAGCGGGAGTAGGGGAGACCCAGTACTTC. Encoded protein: CASSTLAGVGETQYF.

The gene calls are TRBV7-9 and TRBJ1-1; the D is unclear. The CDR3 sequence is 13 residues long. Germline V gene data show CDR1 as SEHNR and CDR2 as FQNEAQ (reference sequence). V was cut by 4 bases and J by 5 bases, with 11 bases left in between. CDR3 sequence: CASSSGRETEAFF. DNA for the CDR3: TGTGCCAGCAGCTCCGGACGCGAGACTGAAGCTTTCTTT.

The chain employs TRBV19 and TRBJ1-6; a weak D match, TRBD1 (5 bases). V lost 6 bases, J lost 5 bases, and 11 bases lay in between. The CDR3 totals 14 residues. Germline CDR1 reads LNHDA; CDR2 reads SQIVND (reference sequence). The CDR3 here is CASSQDSDNSPLHF. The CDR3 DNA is TGTGCCAGTAGCCAAGACAGCGATAATTCACCCCTCCACTTT.

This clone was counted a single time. The CDR3 sequence: CASSQDYTGELFF. The CDR3 DNA sequence: TGCGCCAGCAGCCAAGACTACACCGGGGAGCTGTTTTTT. The J gene is TRBJ2-2, the V gene TRBV5-1; the D is unclear. This CDR3 is built from 13 residues. Trimming removed 4 bases from V and 3 bases from J, with 7 bases in between. Germline V CDR1 and CDR2: SGHRS, YFSETQ. The variable domain in full, completed from reference TRBV5-1 and TRBJ2-2, reads KAGVTQTPRYLIKTRGQQVTLSCSPISGHRSVSWYQQTPGQGLQFLFEYFSETQRNKGNFPGRFSGRQFSNSRSEMNVSTLELGDSALYLCASSQDYTGELFFGEGSRLTVL.

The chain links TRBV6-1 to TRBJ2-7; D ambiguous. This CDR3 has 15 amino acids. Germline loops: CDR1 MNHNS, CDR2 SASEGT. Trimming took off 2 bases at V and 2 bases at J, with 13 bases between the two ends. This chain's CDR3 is CASSETQPGTYEQYV. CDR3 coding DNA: TGTGCCAGCAGTGAAACACAGCCAGGAACCTACGAGCAGTACGTC.

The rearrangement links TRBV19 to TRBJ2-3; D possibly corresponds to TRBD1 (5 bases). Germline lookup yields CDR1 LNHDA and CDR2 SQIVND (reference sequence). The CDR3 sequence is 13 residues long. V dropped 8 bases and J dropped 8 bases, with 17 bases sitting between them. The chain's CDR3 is CASATQGMGTQYF. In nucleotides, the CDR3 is TGTGCCAGTGCCACTCAGGGCATGGGTACGCAGTATTTT.

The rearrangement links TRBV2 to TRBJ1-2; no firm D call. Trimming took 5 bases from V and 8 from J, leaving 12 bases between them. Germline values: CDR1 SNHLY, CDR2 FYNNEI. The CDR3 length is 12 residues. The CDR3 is CASSPIGWGYTF. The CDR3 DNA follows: TGTGCCAGCAGTCCCATCGGATGGGGCTACACCTTC.